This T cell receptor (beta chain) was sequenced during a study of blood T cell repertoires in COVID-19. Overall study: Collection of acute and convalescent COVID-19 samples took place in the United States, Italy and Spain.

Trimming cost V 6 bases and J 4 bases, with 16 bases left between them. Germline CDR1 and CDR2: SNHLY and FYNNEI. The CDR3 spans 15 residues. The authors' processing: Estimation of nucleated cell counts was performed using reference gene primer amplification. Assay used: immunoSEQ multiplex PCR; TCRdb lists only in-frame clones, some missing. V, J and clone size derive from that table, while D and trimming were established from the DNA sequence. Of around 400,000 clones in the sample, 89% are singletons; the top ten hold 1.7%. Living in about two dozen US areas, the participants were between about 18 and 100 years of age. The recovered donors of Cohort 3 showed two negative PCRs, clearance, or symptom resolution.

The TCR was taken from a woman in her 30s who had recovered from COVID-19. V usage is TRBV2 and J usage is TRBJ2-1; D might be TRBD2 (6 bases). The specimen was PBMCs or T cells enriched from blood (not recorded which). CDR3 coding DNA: TGTGCCAGCAGGTCGGAAAGCGGGCTATACAATGAGCAGTTCTTC. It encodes CASRSESGLYNEQFF.